Listed below are T cell receptor beta chains from one sample, sequenced in a study of blood T cell repertoires in COVID-19. Using immunoSEQ multiplex PCR, the repertoire was profiled, and TCRdb retains in-frame clones only, with some absent. The table has roughly 220,000 clones, about 79% seen once. The sample taken for sequencing was peripheral blood. The receptors here all came from a woman aged 40 to 55 who had recovered from COVID-19. The CDR3 runs from the conserved cysteine through the conserved F or W. The D gene is left open where the match is weak. Rows give clone size only sometimes, using once, few, many, or a class for an expanded clone.

>.|TRBJ1-1|.|TRBV7-2
TGTGCCAGCAGTTCCCCGGAGGGGTGGTATGATAGAACTGAAGCTTTCTTT
CASSSPEGWYDRTEAFF
>.|TRBJ2-3|.|TRBV27
TGTGCCAGCCACGCGGGTGTGGAAGATACGCAGTATTTT
CASHAGVEDTQYF
>.|TRBJ2-5|.|TRBV12-3/TRBV12-4
TGTGCCAGCAGCCGCTACGTGACCCAGTACTTC
CASSRYVTQYF
>.|TRBJ1-1|few|TRBV18
TGTGCCAGCTCACCTGCAGGGGTTAAAGCTTTCTTT
CASSPAGVKAFF
>TRBD1|TRBJ1-2|.|TRBV5-5
TGTGCCAGCAGAACCGGTCTCGACAGGGGATTTTATGGCTACACCTTC
CASRTGLDRGFYGYTF
>TRBD2|TRBJ2-7|.|TRBV7-2
TGTGCCAGCAGCTTAGTAACGGGGGGGCTGGTCGAGCAGTACTTC
CASSLVTGGLVEQYF
>.|TRBJ2-3|.|TRBV19
TGTGCCAGTAGCCCATTAGGTCCCAGGGATACGCAGTATTTT
CASSPLGPRDTQYF
>.|TRBJ1-2|.|TRBV7-2
TGTGCCAGCAGCCTAAACTCAGGGGCGCGATATGGCTACACCTTC
CASSLNSGARYGYTF
>TRBD1|TRBJ1-1|.|TRBV6-2/TRBV6-3
TGTGCCAGCAGCTCCTGGACAGGAGCTTTCTTT
CASSSWTGAFF
>.|TRBJ1-5|.|TRBV27
TGTGCCAGCAGTTTAGGGCTCGGTAGCAATCAGCCCCAGCATTTT
CASSLGLGSNQPQHF